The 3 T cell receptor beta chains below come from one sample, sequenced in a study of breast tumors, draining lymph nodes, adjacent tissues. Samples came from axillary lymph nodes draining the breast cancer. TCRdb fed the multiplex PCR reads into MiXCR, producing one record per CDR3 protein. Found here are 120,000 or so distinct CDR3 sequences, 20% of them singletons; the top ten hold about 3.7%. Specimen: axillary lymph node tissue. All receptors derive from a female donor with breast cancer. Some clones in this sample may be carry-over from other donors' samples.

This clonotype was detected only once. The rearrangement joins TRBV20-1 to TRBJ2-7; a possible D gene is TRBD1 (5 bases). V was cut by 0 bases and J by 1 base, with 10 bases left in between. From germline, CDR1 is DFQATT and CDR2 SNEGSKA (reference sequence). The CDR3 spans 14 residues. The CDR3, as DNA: TGCAGTGCTAGAGAACGGACAAGATCCTACGAGCAGTACTTC. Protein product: CSARERTRSYEQYF.

This chain's CDR3 is CSADVRGEGSTDTQYF. In nucleotides, the CDR3 is TGCAGTGCGGATGTGAGGGGGGAAGGAAGCACAGATACGCAGTATTTT. This chain connects TRBV20-1 to TRBJ2-3; D possibly uses TRBD1 or TRBD2 (6 bases each). The CDR3 has 16 amino acids. From germline, CDR1 is DFQATT and CDR2 SNEGSKA (reference sequence). Deletions cut 6 bases from V and 0 bases from J, with 19 bases between.

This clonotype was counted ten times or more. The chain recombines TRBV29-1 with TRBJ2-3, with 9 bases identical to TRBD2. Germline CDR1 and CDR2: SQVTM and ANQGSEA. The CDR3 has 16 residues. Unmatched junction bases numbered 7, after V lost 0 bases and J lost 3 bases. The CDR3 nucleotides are TGCAGCGTTGAAGATCGTAGCGGGGGCCCTACAGATACGCAGTATTTT. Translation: CSVEDRSGGPTDTQYF.